This is a list of T cell receptor beta chains from one sample in a study of blood T cells in healthy people across ages. TCRdb fed the 5' RACE reads into MiXCR, producing one record per CDR3 protein. The profile shows around 1,700,000 distinct CDR3 sequences, 28% of them singletons. What was sequenced was blood. The receptors come from a woman aged 30 to 39 in good health. Each CDR3 is given with its conserved first and last residue. A D gene is named only where the DNA matches it firmly. Clone size is shown for a subset of rows, as once, few, many or a class of expanded clone.

TRBJ2-5	TRBV5-1	TRBD2	NA	TGCGCCAGCAGCTTTGCCAGAGCTAGCGGGAGGGAAGGAGAGACCCAGTACTTC	CASSFARASGREGETQYF
TRBJ2-7	TRBV27	TRBD2	many	TGTGCCAGCAGACAGATAGCGGGAACACTCTACGAGCAGTACTTC	CASRQIAGTLYEQYF
TRBJ2-1	TRBV6-6	TRBD2	NA	TGTGCCAGCGGGGGGGGGTCCAATGAGCAGTTCTTC	CASGGGSNEQFF
TRBJ2-7	TRBV14	NA	NA	TGTGCCAGCAGCCACGCGGGTACCTACGAGCAGTACTTC	CASSHAGTYEQYF
TRBJ2-5	TRBV6-2/TRBV6-3	TRBD2	NA	TGTGCCAGCAGTTACTCGATCCGGACTAGAGGGGCAGAGACCCAGTACTTC	CASSYSIRTRGAETQYF
TRBJ2-1	TRBV6-5	TRBD2	few	TGTGCCAGCAGTCCATGGACTAGCAATGGGCCCGTAGAGCAGTTCTTC	CASSPWTSNGPVEQFF
TRBJ2-7	TRBV2	TRBD1	few	TGTGCCAGCAGTGTGGACAGGGGGGACTACGAGCAGTACTTC	CASSVDRGDYEQYF
TRBJ1-6	TRBV5-1	NA	NA	TGCGCCAGCAGACTTGACCGGGGGCATTCACCCCTCCACTTT	CASRLDRGHSPLHF
TRBJ2-1	TRBV6-5	NA	few	TGTGCCAGCAGGTCCGGAGGGTTACTCAATGAGCAGTTCTTC	CASRSGGLLNEQFF
TRBJ2-1	TRBV5-1	NA	many	TGCGCCAGCAGCCTGGACCCCCAAGGTTCCTACAATGAGCAGTTCTTC	CASSLDPQGSYNEQFF
TRBJ2-1	TRBV7-6	TRBD2	many	TGTGCCAGCAGCCCAAACCAAGGGACTAGCGGGGGCCTTAGCTCCTACAATGAGCAGTTCTTC	CASSPNQGTSGGLSSYNEQFF
TRBJ1-2	TRBV9	TRBD1	NA	TGTGCCAGCAGCGCCCAGGGGGCGCAGGATGGCTACACCTTC	CASSAQGAQDGYTF
TRBJ2-7	TRBV10-3	TRBD2	many	TGTGCCATCAGTGAAAATAGCGGGAGTTACGAGCAGTACTTC	CAISENSGSYEQYF
TRBJ2-1	TRBV10-3	NA	many	TGTGCCATCAGTGAGAAGGATGAGCAGTTCTTC	CAISEKDEQFF
TRBJ2-7	TRBV6-5	TRBD1	many	TGTGCCAGCAGTTACTCGACAGGGACCTACGAGCAGTACTTC	CASSYSTGTYEQYF
TRBJ2-7	TRBV28	NA	NA	TGTGCCAGCAGGGCCGGGGTCTACGAGCAGTACTTC	CASRAGVYEQYF
TRBJ2-1	TRBV7-8	NA	NA	TGTGCCAGCAGCGCCAGAGGGGGTGGTGAGCAGTTCTTC	CASSARGGGEQFF
TRBJ2-7	TRBV20-1	NA	many	TGCAGTGCTAGATCAAGGGATGTTGCCTACGAGCAGTACTTC	CSARSRDVAYEQYF
TRBJ2-7	TRBV27	NA	NA	TGTGCCAGCAGTTCTTGGGACCGGGGCGACTTTCAGTACTTC	CASSSWDRGDFQYF
TRBJ2-1	TRBV29-1	NA	many	TGCAGCAGCCTCGGGGGCAGCTCCTACAATGAGCAGTTCTTC	CSSLGGSSYNEQFF
TRBJ1-2	TRBV7-9	NA	few	TGTGCCAGCAGCTCATCCCTCGTGAGGGACAAACGGCGTGGCTACACCTTC	CASSSSLVRDKRRGYTF
TRBJ1-5	TRBV4-1	NA	few	TGCGCCAGCAGCCAAGAAGGAGTAAACAATCAGCCCCAGCATTTT	CASSQEGVNNQPQHF
TRBJ2-3	TRBV20-1	TRBD1	NA	TGCAGTGCGGTCGACAGGGCATCAACCGGAGATACGCAGTATTTT	CSAVDRASTGDTQYF
TRBJ2-7	TRBV12-3/TRBV12-4	NA	NA	TGTGCCAGCAGTCCCAGAGAGGTTTCCGAGCAGTACTTC	CASSPREVSEQYF
TRBJ1-2	TRBV7-2	NA	few	TGTGCCAGCAGCCCGGTCCTTGGGGTCGACACCTTC	CASSPVLGVDTF
TRBJ2-7	TRBV20-1	NA	NA	TGCAGTGCTAGTGGGGCGGGGGGACAGGGTGGCTACGAGCAGTACTTC	CSASGAGGQGGYEQYF
TRBJ2-3	TRBV27	NA	NA	TGTGCCAGCAGTTACTCCAGGGGTGGAGATACGCAGTATTTT	CASSYSRGGDTQYF
TRBJ1-2	TRBV7-2	NA	few	TGTGCCAGCAGCTTAGAGATTCAGGGGTGGTCTACTCTAGGGTATGGCTACACCTTC	CASSLEIQGWSTLGYGYTF
TRBJ2-1	TRBV6-6	NA	few	TGTGCCAGCACCGACAACTACTACAATGAGCAGTTCTTC	CASTDNYYNEQFF
TRBJ2-4	TRBV29-1	TRBD2	few	TGCAGCGTTGCCATTGGGGAGGGAACAAACATTCAGTACTTC	CSVAIGEGTNIQYF
TRBJ2-5	TRBV18	NA	few	TGTGCCAGCTCACCCTCCGGAGTGATGGAGACCCAGTACTTC	CASSPSGVMETQYF
TRBJ2-5	TRBV6-1	NA	many	TGTGCCAGCAGCTGGGCAGGCCAAGAGACCCAGTACTTC	CASSWAGQETQYF
TRBJ2-1	TRBV6-2/TRBV6-3	NA	NA	TGTGCCAGCAGTTCGGGACACCGATCCTACAATGAGCAGTTCTTC	CASSSGHRSYNEQFF
TRBJ2-7	TRBV21-1	NA	few	TGTGCCAGCAGCCCCGCGGACAGGGCACACGAGCAGTACTTC	CASSPADRAHEQYF
TRBJ1-2	TRBV28	NA	once	TGTGCCAGCAGTGCCATTGAGGCAAAGTCGGGAGGCTACACCTTC	CASSAIEAKSGGYTF
TRBJ2-3	TRBV5-1	NA	NA	TGCGCCAGCAGCGTGGGGGTGCGGGACACAGATACGCAGTATTTT	CASSVGVRDTDTQYF
TRBJ2-6	TRBV4-2	TRBD1	many	TGTGCCAGCAGCCTTCGGACAGGGGGACTCTCTGGGGCCAACGTCCTGACTTTC	CASSLRTGGLSGANVLTF
TRBJ2-3	TRBV24-1	TRBD2	NA	TGTGCCACCAGTGACTCCCGTAGCGGGCTTAGCACAGATACGCAGTATTTT	CATSDSRSGLSTDTQYF
TRBJ1-2	TRBV24-1	NA	NA	TGTGCCACCAGTGATATCAAAACTAACTATGGCTACACCTTC	CATSDIKTNYGYTF
TRBJ1-2	TRBV12-3/TRBV12-4	NA	many	TGTGCCAGCAGTCCTCAGCAGGGCCGGGGCTATGGCTACACCTTC	CASSPQQGRGYGYTF
TRBJ2-1	TRBV14	TRBD2	once	TGTGCCAGCAGCTACTCTGGCGGGAGGTATGAGCAGTTCTTC	CASSYSGGRYEQFF
TRBJ1-1	TRBV27	NA	NA	TGTGCCAGCAGTTTATCGGAGGGAGCAGGGTTCACTGAAGCTTTCTTT	CASSLSEGAGFTEAFF
TRBJ2-3	TRBV29-1	NA	many	TGCAGCGCCGGACCCGTGGATACGCAGTATTTT	CSAGPVDTQYF
TRBJ2-1	TRBV3-1	NA	many	TGTGCCAGCAGCCTCCCCGGGTCGGTGCAGTTCTTC	CASSLPGSVQFF
TRBJ2-3	TRBV11-2	TRBD2	few	TGTGCCAGCAGCTTAGACCCCCGACTAGCGGCTAGCACAGATACGCAGTATTTT	CASSLDPRLAASTDTQYF
TRBJ2-7	TRBV12-3/TRBV12-4	NA	once	TGTGCCAGCAGTTCGACGGGACCGTACTCCTACGAGCAGTACTTC	CASSSTGPYSYEQYF
TRBJ2-3	TRBV27	NA	few	TGTGCCAGCAGTTTATCAACCCCGGGACCCCCCATGGGAGATACGCAGTATTTT	CASSLSTPGPPMGDTQYF
TRBJ2-1	TRBV20-1	TRBD2	NA	TGCAGTGCGTATCTAGCGGGCCCCTACAATGAGCAGTTCTTC	CSAYLAGPYNEQFF
TRBJ2-1	TRBV5-1	TRBD2	NA	TGCGCCAGCAGCAAGACTAGCGGGAGGTCGGGCCACAATGAGCAGTTCTTC	CASSKTSGRSGHNEQFF
TRBJ1-2	TRBV6-5	NA	NA	TGTGCCAGCAGTTACTCAGCGGGGGTTGGCTATGGCTACACCTTC	CASSYSAGVGYGYTF
TRBJ2-5	TRBV7-2	NA	NA	TGTGCCAGCAGCAAGCGGCTCCAAGAGACCCAGTACTTC	CASSKRLQETQYF
TRBJ1-2	TRBV11-2	NA	NA	TGTGCCAGCAGCTTAGAAGCGTTCGGGGCCTATGGCTACAACTTC	CASSLEAFGAYGYNF
TRBJ1-1	TRBV6-2/TRBV6-3	NA	NA	TGTGCCAGCAGTTACAGTTTCAACACTGAAGCTTTCTTT	CASSYSFNTEAFF